The TCR beta chain under discussion was sequenced for a study of blood T cell repertoires in COVID-19. Overall study context: From the United States, Italy and Spain came samples of acute and convalescent COVID-19.

Sequenced by immunoSEQ multiplex PCR; TCRdb stores in-frame clones only, minus some. The sample records a few hundred thousand clones, less than 85% being singletons. This CDR3 has 17 residues. V was pared by 0 bases and J by 5 bases, with 20 bases between. Germline V CDR1 and CDR2: SGHDN, FVKESK. Everyone who took part was roughly 18 to 89 years old, and they came from 24 US areas. Participant reports of clinical history set cohort assignment. The chain links TRBV14 to TRBJ2-7; weak D call: TRBD2 (5 bases). Sequencing input: PBMCs or T cells enriched from blood (not recorded which). The receptor's source is a woman aged 45-65 years who had recovered from COVID-19. As DNA, the CDR3 is TGTGCCAGCAGCCAAGATGCGCGGGCAGGCCAACAGAACGAGCAGTACTTC. It specifies CASSQDARAGQQNEQYF.